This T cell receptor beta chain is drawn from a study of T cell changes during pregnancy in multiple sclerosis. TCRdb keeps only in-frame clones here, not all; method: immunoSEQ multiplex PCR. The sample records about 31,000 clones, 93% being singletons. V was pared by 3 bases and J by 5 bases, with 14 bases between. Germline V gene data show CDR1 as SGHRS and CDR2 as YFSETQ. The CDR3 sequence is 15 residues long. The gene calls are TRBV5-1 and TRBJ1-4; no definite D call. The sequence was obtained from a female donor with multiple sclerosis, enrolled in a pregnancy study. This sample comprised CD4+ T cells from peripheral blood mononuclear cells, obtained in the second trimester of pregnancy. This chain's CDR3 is CASSYGSSGNEKLFF. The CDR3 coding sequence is TGCGCCAGCAGCTATGGGAGTTCTGGGAATGAAAAACTGTTTTTT.